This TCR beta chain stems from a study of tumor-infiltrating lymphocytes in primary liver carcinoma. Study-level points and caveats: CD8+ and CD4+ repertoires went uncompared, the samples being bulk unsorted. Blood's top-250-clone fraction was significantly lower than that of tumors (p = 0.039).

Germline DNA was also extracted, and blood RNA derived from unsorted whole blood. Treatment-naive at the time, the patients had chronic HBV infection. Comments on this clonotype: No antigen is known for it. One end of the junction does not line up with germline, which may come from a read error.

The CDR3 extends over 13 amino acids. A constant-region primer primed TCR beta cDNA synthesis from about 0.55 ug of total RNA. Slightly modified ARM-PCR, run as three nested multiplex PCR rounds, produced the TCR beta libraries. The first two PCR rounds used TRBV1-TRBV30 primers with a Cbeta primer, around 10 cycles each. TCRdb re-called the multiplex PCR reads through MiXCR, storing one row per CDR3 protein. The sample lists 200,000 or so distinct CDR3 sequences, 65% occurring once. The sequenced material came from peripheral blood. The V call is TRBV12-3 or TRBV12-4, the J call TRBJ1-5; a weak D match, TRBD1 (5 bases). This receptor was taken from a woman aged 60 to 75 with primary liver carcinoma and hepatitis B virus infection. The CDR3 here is CSSSFDSDQPQHF. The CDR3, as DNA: TGTTCCAGCAGTTTTGACAGCGATCAGCCCCAGCATTTT.